Presented here are 5 T cell receptor beta chains from one specimen sequenced in a study of CD8 T cells in ankylosing spondylitis. TCRdb processed the 5' RACE reads anew with MiXCR; each CDR3 protein has one entry. The data contain approximately 200,000 distinct CDR3 sequences, 9.5% to 15% of them singletons. The source material was blood, either unsorted or a sorted T cell fraction (not recorded which). These receptors were collected from a male donor with ankylosing spondylitis or in good health (not recorded which).

The chain is built from TRBV7-9 and TRBJ1-2, with D hard to call. V dropped 0 bases and J dropped 8 bases, with 10 bases sitting between them. The CDR3 has 13 amino acids. CDR1 and CDR2 (germline): SEHNR, FQNEAQ (reference sequence). The CDR3 nucleotides are TGTGCCAGCAGCTTAGCCCTAGCAAGAGGCTACACCTTC. Translating it yields CASSLALARGYTF.

Regarding this clonotype: Sequence at one end of the junction differs from germline and may be a read error. The rearrangement uses TRBV29-1 and TRBJ2-7; D possibly corresponds to TRBD2 (7 bases). Germline loops: CDR1 SQVTM, CDR2 ANQGSEA. This CDR3 comprises 13 residues. The CDR3 protein is CSVEGGGGYEQYF. The CDR3 region has the DNA TGCAGCGTAGAAGGGGGGGGAGGCTACGAGCAGTACTTC.

The chain has TRBV6-1 and TRBJ1-5; D is ambiguous. The CDR3 contains 11 residues. The V gene's germline CDR1 is MNHNS and CDR2 SASEGT. V was cut by 5 bases and J by 5 bases, with 4 bases left in between. As DNA, the CDR3 is TGTGCCAGCAGTCAGGATCAGCCCCAGCATTTT. Translation: CASSQDQPQHF.

The chain recombines TRBV7-6 with TRBJ2-1, with TRBD1 as a possible D gene (5 bases). Looked up from germline, CDR1 is SGHVS and CDR2 is FNYEAQ. V was clipped by 2 bases and J by 3 bases, with 8 bases between them. This CDR3 is 14 amino acids long. The CDR3 loop is CASSLPQDYNEQFF. Written as DNA, the CDR3 is TGTGCCAGCAGCTTACCACAGGACTACAATGAGCAGTTCTTC.

This clonotype came up a few times. The chain combines TRBV29-1 with TRBJ2-2, with 9 bases identical to TRBD2. This CDR3 region has 15 residues. Looked up from germline, CDR1 is SQVTM and CDR2 is ANQGSEA. V was pared by 5 bases and J by 4 bases, with 8 bases of the junction left unmatched. The CDR3 DNA reads TGCAGCGTTCGAGGACTAGCGTCACCCACCGGGGAGCTGTTTTTT. Its translation: CSVRGLASPTGELFF.